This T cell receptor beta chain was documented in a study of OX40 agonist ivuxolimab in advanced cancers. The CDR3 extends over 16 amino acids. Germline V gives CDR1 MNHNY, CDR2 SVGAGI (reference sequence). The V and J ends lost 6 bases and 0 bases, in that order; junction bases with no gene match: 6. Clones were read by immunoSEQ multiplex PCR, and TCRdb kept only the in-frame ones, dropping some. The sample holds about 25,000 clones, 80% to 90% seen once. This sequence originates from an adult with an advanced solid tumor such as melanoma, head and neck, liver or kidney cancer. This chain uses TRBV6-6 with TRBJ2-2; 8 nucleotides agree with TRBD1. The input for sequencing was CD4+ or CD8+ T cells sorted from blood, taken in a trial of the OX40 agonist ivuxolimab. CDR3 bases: TGTGCCAGCAGCCCTTGGACAGGGCCGAACACCGGGGAGCTGTTTTTT. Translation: CASSPWTGPNTGELFF.